This T cell receptor (beta chain) was sequenced during a study of blood T cell repertoires in COVID-19. Overall study: From the United States, Italy and Spain came samples of acute and convalescent COVID-19.

V dropped 2 bases and J dropped 2 bases, with 15 bases sitting between them. The CDR3 runs to 16 residues. The germline V gene has CDR1 SGHDN and CDR2 FVKESK. TCRdb's table, derived via immunoSEQ multiplex PCR, lists solely in-frame clones and lacks some. The data contain a few hundred thousand clones, 88% of them singletons. The J gene is TRBJ1-2, the V gene TRBV14, with TRBD1 as a possible D gene (6 bases). The sequence was collected from a woman aged 25 to 39 with COVID-19, enrolled during active disease. The sequenced sample consisted of peripheral blood. CDR3 in amino acids: CASSQLYGGQNYGYTF. CDR3 nucleotides: TGTGCCAGCAGCCAACTTTACGGGGGGCAGAACTATGGCTACACCTTC.